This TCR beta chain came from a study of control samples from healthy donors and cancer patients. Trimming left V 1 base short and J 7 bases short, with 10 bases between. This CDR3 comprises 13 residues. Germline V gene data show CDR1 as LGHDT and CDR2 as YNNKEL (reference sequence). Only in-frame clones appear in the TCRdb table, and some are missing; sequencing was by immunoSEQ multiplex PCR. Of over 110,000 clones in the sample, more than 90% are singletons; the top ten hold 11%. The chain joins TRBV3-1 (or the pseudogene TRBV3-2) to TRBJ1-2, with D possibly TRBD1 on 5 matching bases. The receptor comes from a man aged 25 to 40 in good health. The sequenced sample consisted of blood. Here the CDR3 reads CASSQGGRAGYTF. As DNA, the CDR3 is TGTGCCAGCAGCCAAGGGGGCAGGGCTGGCTACACCTTC.